Included here is one TCR beta chain sequence, with context. Its antigen is unknown. This sample stems from a study of CD8+ T cells in alopecia areata. Study overall: Patients in the treated group were given tofacitinib by mouth, 5 to 10 mg twice a day. Tofacitinib lasted 6 to 18 months, then 6 months off drug. Study-level points and caveats: Affected scalp, especially in alopecia totalis/universalis, had a higher clonality than normal scalp did.

Sequencing relied on a cDNA template that was reverse transcribed from extracted RNA. The protocol was immunoSEQ multiplex PCR, while the TCRdb copy is restricted to in-frame clones and leaves out a portion. The table includes around 250,000 clones, 67% detected once. The CDR3 runs to 14 residues. The ends were cut back, 5 bases at V and 2 bases at J, with 11 bases in the middle. Germline CDR1 and CDR2: LNHDA and SQIVND (reference sequence). This material consisted of CD4+ T cells sorted from blood, taken at week 0. This receptor was identified in a human donor with alopecia areata. This chain uses TRBV19 with TRBJ2-3; D is unresolved. The CDR3 DNA reads as TGTGCCAGTAGTGCCGACCTAGTCACAGATACGCAGTATTTT. This gives the protein CASSADLVTDTQYF.